The sequence of this TCR beta chain was determined in a study of blood T cells in healthy people across ages. Study-wide background: Template switching caught about one barcoded beta molecule for each two T cells.

The ends were cut back, 5 bases at V and 0 bases at J, with 17 bases in the middle. The length of the CDR3 is 15 residues. Germline CDR1 reads DFQATT; CDR2 reads SNEGSKA (reference sequence). A second PCR, run for about 7 to 11 cycles, used a sample-barcoded 5' primer plus a J-beta primer mix. Template switching added a 12-random-nucleotide identifier to every cDNA molecule. Researchers report that each sample yielded at least 2.5 million CDR3-containing paired-end reads. TCRdb fed the 5' RACE reads into MiXCR, producing one record per CDR3 protein. The data hold approximately 2,000,000 distinct CDR3 sequences, with more than 35% observed a single time. Per sample, no less than 5.5 micrograms of total RNA were extracted.

The source of this sequence is a human donor in good health. The material sequenced was blood. The chain uses TRBV20-1 and TRBJ2-7; D perhaps matches TRBD2 (7 bases). CDR3 nucleotides: TGCAGTGCTCGTGGGAGGGGGGGAGGCTCCTACGAGCAGTACTTC. This gives the protein CSARGRGGGSYEQYF.